These 21 T cell receptor beta chains came from one sample sequenced in a study of blood T cell repertoires in COVID-19. Using immunoSEQ multiplex PCR, the repertoire was profiled, and TCRdb retains in-frame clones only, with some absent. The sample includes fewer than 200,000 clones, about four fifths of them seen just once. Sequencing was done on a sample of peripheral blood. These receptors were taken from a man in his forties or fifties who had recovered from COVID-19.

This clone was picked up one time. CDR3 bases: TGTGCCAGCAGTTTTGGAGAACAAGAGACCCAGTACTTC. Translated: CASSFGEQETQYF. The V call is TRBV5-5, the J call TRBJ2-5; D is ambiguous. There are 13 residues in the CDR3. The V gene's germline CDR1 is SGHKS and CDR2 YYEKEE (reference sequence). V shed 5 bases and J shed 2 bases, with 10 bases lying between them.

The V call is TRBV6-6, the J call TRBJ1-3; possible D gene TRBD1, 5 bases. Germline V gene sequence: CDR1 MNHNY, CDR2 SVGAGI (reference sequence). There are 14 residues in the CDR3. V was pared by 6 bases and J by 0 bases, with 9 bases between. The CDR3 is CASSLTDSGNTIYF. Written as DNA, the CDR3 is TGTGCCAGCAGCCTGACAGACTCTGGAAACACCATATATTTT.

The chain couples TRBV18 to TRBJ1-6; the match to TRBD1 covers 7 bases. The V and J ends lost 2 bases and 7 bases, in that order; junction bases with no gene match: 8. The CDR3 runs to 16 residues. CDR1 KGHSH and CDR2 LQKENI come from the germline V gene. The CDR3 protein is CASSPTGASSNSPLHF. The CDR3 DNA sequence: TGTGCCAGCTCACCAACAGGGGCGTCTTCGAATTCACCCCTCCACTTT.

The CDR3 here is CASSLGTHSSYEQYF. The CDR3 DNA sequence: TGTGCCAGCAGCTTAGGTACACACAGCTCCTACGAGCAGTACTTC. The chain uses TRBV11-2 and TRBJ2-7; D unclear. The germline V and J ends were trimmed by 1 base and 0 bases, with 10 bases remaining between them. The germline CDR1 and CDR2 sequences are SGHAT and FQNNGV. The CDR3 spans 15 residues.

The chain is built from TRBV7-2 and TRBJ2-7; 7 bases agree with TRBD1. Germline CDR1 SGHTA, CDR2 FQGNSA. With 1 base clipped from V and 6 bases from J, the junction kept 6 bases outside the gene matches. This CDR3 region has 14 residues. Written as DNA, the CDR3 is TGTGCCAGCAGCTTAGACGCCACAGGGGTCGAGCAGTACTTC. Translating gives CASSLDATGVEQYF.

The sample holds a few counts of this clone. V is TRBV6-5 and J is TRBJ2-1, with a tentative D call TRBD1 (5 bases). CDR1 MNHEY and CDR2 SVGAGI come from the germline V gene. V was clipped by 7 bases and J by 5 bases, with 15 bases between them. The CDR3 has 14 amino acids. The CDR3 DNA sequence: TGTGCCAGCACGAGCCAGGGCCCCCACAATGAGCAGTTCTTC. It is translated as CASTSQGPHNEQFF.

The table lists this clone with a count of one. The chain employs TRBV7-9 and TRBJ1-5, with 8 bases aligning to TRBD1. Unmatched junction bases numbered 10, after V lost 4 bases and J lost 5 bases. The CDR3 consists of 16 residues. Germline V lookup: CDR1 SEHNR, CDR2 FQNEAQ (reference sequence). The CDR3 nucleotides are TGTGCCAGCAGCTCGAATTTCTGGACAGGGCATCAGCCCCAGCATTTT. Protein product: CASSSNFWTGHQPQHF. The variable domain in full, completed from reference TRBV7-9 and TRBJ1-5, reads DTGVSQNPRHKITKRGQNVTFRCDPISEHNRLYWYRQTLGQGPEFLTYFQNEAQLEKSRLLSDRFSAERPKGSFSTLEIQRTEQGDSAMYLCASSSNFWTGHQPQHFGDGTRLSIL.

The chain uses TRBV5-1 and TRBJ1-1, with no clear D. The CDR3 spans 13 residues. The V end lost 4 bases, the J end lost 1 base, and 8 bases lay between the germline ends. CDR1 is SGHRS, CDR2 YFSETQ, per germline. The CDR3 loop reads CASSAPGNTEAFF. The CDR3 bases are TGCGCCAGCAGCGCCCCAGGGAACACTGAAGCTTTCTTT.

CDR3 residues: CASSVALAGEETQYF. CDR3 DNA: TGTGCCAGCAGCGTAGCTCTAGCGGGCGAAGAGACCCAGTACTTC. V usage is TRBV9 and J usage is TRBJ2-5; 8 bases fit TRBD2. The CDR3 spans 15 residues. Per germline, CDR1 SGDLS and CDR2 YYNGEE. V dropped 0 bases and J dropped 3; count of bases not matched to a gene: 4.

The CDR3 loop reads CASSSWTGNSPLHF. The CDR3 bases are TGTGCCAGCAGCTCATGGACAGGGAACTCACCCCTCCACTTT. J is TRBJ1-6 and V is TRBV11-3, with 8 bases lining up with TRBD1. Germline trimming cut 4 bases from V and 10 bases from J; bases unmatched to any gene: 6. The CDR3 runs 14 residues. Germline values: CDR1 SGHNT, CDR2 YENEEA. The full variable domain, with the rest looked up from reference TRBV11-3 and TRBJ1-6, is EAGVVQSPRYKIIEKKQPVAFWCNPISGHNTLYWYLQNLGQGPELLIRYENEEAVDDSQLPKDRFSAERLKGVDSTLKIQPAELGDSAVYLCASSSWTGNSPLHFGNGTRLTVT.

J is TRBJ2-5 and V is TRBV25-1; the match to TRBD2 covers 7 bases. Germline lookup yields CDR1 MGHDK and CDR2 SYGVNS. V shed 3 bases and J 5 bases; nucleotides not matched to a gene: 15. This CDR3 contains 17 residues. The CDR3 coding sequence is TGTGCCAGCAGTGACCCTCCCGGAGGGAGGGAAGGGGAGACCCAGTACTTC. Translated, it gives CASSDPPGGREGETQYF.

V and J are TRBV27 and TRBJ1-6; TRBD1 matches at 10 bases. Germline CDR1 and CDR2: MNHEY and SMNVEV (reference sequence). Trimming took 5 bases from V and 9 from J; bases not matched to a gene: 13. The CDR3 has 17 amino acids. CDR3 residues: CASSPRDRGSFFSPLHF. Here the CDR3 DNA reads TGTGCCAGCAGTCCCAGGGACAGGGGTTCCTTTTTTTCACCCCTCCACTTT.

The chain joins TRBV11-2 to TRBJ2-7; the D gene is possibly TRBD1 (5 bases). Germline-derived CDR1 and CDR2 are SGHAT and FQNNGV. Trimming pared 3 bases from V and 3 bases from J, leaving 18 bases between. The CDR3 has 16 residues. The CDR3 DNA reads TGTGCCAGCAGCTTTGGGCTACAGGAGTTCGGCTACGAGCAGTACTTC. It codes for CASSFGLQEFGYEQYF.

The chain carries TRBV7-2 and TRBJ2-7, with D maybe TRBD2 (6 bases). The CDR3 spans 14 residues. The germline V gene encodes CDR1 SGHTA and CDR2 FQGNSA. V lost 5 bases to trimming and J lost 4 bases, with 15 bases between them. The DNA for the CDR3 is TGTGCCAGCAGCCTAACAAGCGGGTTATACGAGCAGTACTTC. Its translation: CASSLTSGLYEQYF.

The chain is built from TRBV6-5 and TRBJ1-5; the match to TRBD1 covers 7 bases. Germline CDR1 is MNHEY and CDR2 is SVGAGI. The CDR3 runs to 14 residues. V dropped 6 bases and J dropped 4; count of bases not matched to a gene: 6. CDR3 in amino acids: CASRASGGNQPQHF. CDR3 nucleotide sequence: TGTGCCAGCAGGGCCTCAGGGGGAAATCAGCCCCAGCATTTT.

This sequence joins TRBV28 and TRBJ2-7, with D possibly being TRBD1 (6 bases). Trimming removed 5 bases at V and 3 bases at J, with 17 bases between. The CDR3 runs 15 residues. Germline CDR1 and CDR2: MDHEN and SYDVKM. The CDR3 protein is CASSAVGTPYYEQYF. The CDR3 DNA follows: TGTGCCAGCAGTGCTGTGGGGACACCATACTACGAGCAGTACTTC. The entire variable domain, with the rest obtained from reference TRBV28 and TRBJ2-7, is as follows: DVKVTQSSRYLVKRTGEKVFLECVQDMDHENMFWYRQDPGLGLRLIYFSYDVKMKEKGDIPEGYSVSREKKERFSLILESASTNQTSMYLCASSAVGTPYYEQYFGPGTRLTVT.

V and J are TRBV5-5 and TRBJ1-4; a possible D gene is TRBD1 (6 bases). V was pared by 4 bases and J by 12 bases, with 13 bases between. Germline loops: CDR1 SGHKS, CDR2 YYEKEE (reference sequence). The CDR3 loop spans 12 amino acids. CDR3 in amino acids: CASSPETGELFF. The CDR3 bases are TGTGCCAGCAGCCCGGAGACAGGCGAACTGTTTTTT.

The chain has TRBV6-5 and TRBJ1-1; 8 nucleotides line up with TRBD1. The germline V gene has CDR1 MNHEY and CDR2 SVGAGI. This CDR3 comprises 14 residues. Losses at the gene ends were 5 bases for V and 4 bases for J; bases not matched to a gene: 6. DNA for the CDR3: TGTGCCAGCAGTCAGACAGGGGTAAGCACTGAAGCTTTCTTT. It yields the protein CASSQTGVSTEAFF.

The chain has TRBV6-2 or TRBV6-3 and TRBJ2-1, with TRBD1 matching 7 bases. The CDR3 consists of 17 residues. The ends lost 0 bases at V and 5 bases at J; junction bases unmatched: 10. Germline lookup yields CDR1 MNHEY and CDR2 SVGEGT. CDR3 DNA sequence: TGTGCCAGCAGTTACTCGGTTGTGGACAGGCGAAACAATGAGCAGTTCTTC. Amino acids: CASSYSVVDRRNNEQFF.

The chain links TRBV10-3 to TRBJ1-1, with TRBD1 as a possible D gene (6 bases). CDR1 ENHRY and CDR2 SYGVKD come from the germline V gene. Trimming left V 5 bases short and J 0 bases short, with 10 bases between. This CDR3 is 14 amino acids long. In DNA form, the CDR3 reads TGTGCCATCAGTCAGCAGGGGTTGAACACTGAAGCTTTCTTT. Protein product: CAISQQGLNTEAFF.

The chain joins TRBV5-5 to TRBJ1-3; 8 bases map to TRBD1. The CDR3 is made up of 16 amino acids. Germline CDR1 SGHKS, CDR2 YYEKEE (reference sequence). J was trimmed by 4 bases and V by 0 bases; bases with no gene match: 6. DNA for the CDR3: TGTGCCAGCAGCTTGGGGCAGGGGGCCGGAGGAAACACCATATATTTT. Its protein product is CASSLGQGAGGNTIYF. The full variable domain, completed using reference TRBV5-5 and TRBJ1-3, is DAGVTQSPTHLIKTRGQQVTLRCSPISGHKSVSWYQQVLGQGPQFIFQYYEKEERGRGNFPDRFSARQFPNYSSELNVNALLLGDSALYLCASSLGQGAGGNTIYFGEGSWLTVV.